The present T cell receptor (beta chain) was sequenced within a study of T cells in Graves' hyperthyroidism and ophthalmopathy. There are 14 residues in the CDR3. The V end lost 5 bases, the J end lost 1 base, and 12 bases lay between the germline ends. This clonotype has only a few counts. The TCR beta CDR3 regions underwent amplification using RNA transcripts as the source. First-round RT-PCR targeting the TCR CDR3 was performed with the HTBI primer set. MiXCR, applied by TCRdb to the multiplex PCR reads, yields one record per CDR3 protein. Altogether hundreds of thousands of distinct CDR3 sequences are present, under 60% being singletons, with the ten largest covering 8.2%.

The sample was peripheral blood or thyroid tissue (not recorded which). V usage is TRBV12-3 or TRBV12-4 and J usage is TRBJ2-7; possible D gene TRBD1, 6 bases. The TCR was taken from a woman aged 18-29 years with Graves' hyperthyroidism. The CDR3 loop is CASSPLDSSYEQYF. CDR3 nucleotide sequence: TGTGCCAGCAGTCCACTGGACAGTTCCTACGAGCAGTACTTC.